This TCR beta chain appears in the sequencing data of a study of T cell responses to AZD1222 COVID-19 vaccine. At the level of the study: Second-dose timings of about 4 or about 12 weeks were pooled.

Points on this clone: Antigen: not known.

Broader study findings: There were mostly white British donors and more females than males, and clonal diversity was possibly underestimated.

Assay: immunoSEQ multiplex PCR; the TCRdb copy retains only in-frame clones and omits some. The sample includes around 94,000 clones, 86% of them seen just once. This CDR3 has 14 amino acids. The junction had 3 bases not matched to a gene; V was cut back by 9 bases and J by 1 base. From germline, CDR1 is LNHNV and CDR2 YYDKDF (reference sequence). The gene calls are TRBV15 and TRBJ2-2; 9 bases line up with TRBD1. The sequences come from peripheral blood, collected on day 0 of AZD1222 vaccination. This receptor was taken from an adult in good health. The CDR3 sequence: CATRGQGNTGELFF. CDR3 nucleotide sequence: TGTGCCACAAGGGGACAGGGGAACACCGGGGAGCTGTTTTTT.